These 28 T cell receptor beta chains originate from one sample sequenced in a study of control samples from healthy donors and cancer patients. Sequencing was performed with immunoSEQ multiplex PCR; in TCRdb, only in-frame clones are kept and a portion is missing. The sample lists about 130,000 clones; about 94% were seen once. The specimen sequenced was blood. These receptors came from a man younger than 45 in good health.

As concerns this clone: A junction boundary mismatches the germline segment, possibly from a read error. The chain uses TRBV7-7 and TRBJ2-1; tentative D call: TRBD2 (5 bases). Per the germline V gene, CDR1 is SSHAT and CDR2 is FNYEAQ (reference sequence). There are 13 residues in the CDR3. For the CDR3, the DNA is TGTGCTAGCAGCTTAAATGAGGGCGATGAGCAGTTCTTC. As protein: CASSLNEGDEQFF.

The chain carries TRBV24-1 and TRBJ2-2; D not resolved. This CDR3 contains 15 residues. Germline lookup yields CDR1 KGHDR and CDR2 SFDVKD. V was trimmed by 2 bases and J by 11 bases, leaving 17 bases between them. The CDR3 DNA sequence: TGTGCCACCAGTGATTCGACTGGCCAGAAAGCAGAGCTGTTTTTT. Protein sequence: CATSDSTGQKAELFF.

The chain is built from TRBV24-1 and TRBJ1-1; 10 bases match TRBD1. The CDR3 runs 16 residues. The ends lost 9 bases at V and 1 base at J; junction bases unmatched: 10. Per the germline V gene, CDR1 is KGHDR and CDR2 is SFDVKD. The CDR3 coding sequence is TGTGCCACCTTAATACCGGGACAGGGGAGGAACACTGAAGCTTTCTTT. Translating it yields CATLIPGQGRNTEAFF.

The chain links TRBV15 to TRBJ2-1, with 8 bases that match TRBD2. This CDR3 region has 15 residues. J gave up 6 bases and V 7 bases, and 11 bases lay outside the gene matches. CDR1 is LNHNV and CDR2 is YYDKDF in the germline V gene (reference sequence). The DNA of the CDR3 is TGTGCCACCAACCCCGGGAGGGGGGAGGTCAATGAGCAGTTCTTC. As protein: CATNPGRGEVNEQFF.

The V gene is TRBV28, the J gene TRBJ2-3; TRBD2 matches at 7 bases. The CDR3 is made up of 14 amino acids. V lost 3 bases, J lost 1 base, and 1 base stayed unmatched. CDR1 MDHEN and CDR2 SYDVKM come from the germline V gene. The DNA of the CDR3 is TGTGCCAGCAGTTTCAGCGGGGGCACAGATACGCAGTATTTT. Protein: CASSFSGGTDTQYF.

This clone was counted once. The V and J genes are TRBV13 and TRBJ1-2; D remains unclear. Trimming cost V 3 bases and J 5 bases, with 19 bases left between them. The CDR3 sequence is 16 residues long. Looked up from germline, CDR1 is PRHDT and CDR2 is FYEKMQ (reference sequence). The CDR3 DNA reads TGTGCCAGCAGCTTGACCCCTCCCTCACTTGCTTATGGCTACACCTTC. Translating gives CASSLTPPSLAYGYTF.

This chain connects TRBV5-1 to TRBJ1-1; maybe TRBD1 (6 bases). V gave up 3 bases and J gave up 2 bases, with 11 bases separating them. CDR3 length: 14 amino acids. CDR1 is SGHRS and CDR2 is YFSETQ in the germline V gene. This CDR3 reads CASSYTGSNTEAFF. The DNA of the CDR3 is TGCGCCAGCAGCTATACAGGGTCAAACACTGAAGCTTTCTTT.

CDR3 DNA sequence: TGTGCCACCAGCAGAGTTCCCGGACTAGCGGGGGGGAATACGCAGTATTTT. It translates to CATSRVPGLAGGNTQYF. J is TRBJ2-3 and V is TRBV15; 15 bases fit TRBD2. The CDR3 runs 17 residues. The V segment lost 1 base and the J segment 7 bases; nucleotides outside the gene matches: 6. Germline CDR1 LNHNV, CDR2 YYDKDF (reference sequence).

This chain joins TRBV18 and TRBJ2-7; the match to TRBD1 covers 7 bases. CDR3 length equals 16 residues. Germline lookup yields CDR1 KGHSH and CDR2 LQKENI. With 2 bases clipped from V and 0 bases from J, the junction kept 7 bases outside the gene matches. CDR3 loop: CASSPAGQASSYEQYF. CDR3 nucleotides: TGTGCCAGCTCACCAGCAGGACAGGCCTCCTCCTACGAGCAGTACTTC. The full variable domain, with the rest looked up from reference TRBV18 and TRBJ2-7, is NAGVMQNPRHLVRRRGQEARLRCSPMKGHSHVYWYRQLPEEGLKFMVYLQKENIIDESGMPKERFSAEFPKEGPSILRIQQVVRGDSAAYFCASSPAGQASSYEQYFGPGTRLTVT.

The genes are TRBV6-5 and TRBJ2-7; D unclear. Germline V gene lookup returns CDR1 MNHEY and CDR2 SVGAGI. The CDR3 spans 13 residues. Trimming took off 7 bases at V and 3 bases at J, with 13 bases between the two ends. CDR3 loop: CASMGVWGYEQYF. CDR3 DNA: TGTGCCAGCATGGGTGTCTGGGGCTACGAGCAGTACTTC.

The chain's CDR3 is CASSAAGIGDEKLFF. The CDR3 DNA is TGTGCCAGCAGTGCCGCAGGGATAGGGGATGAAAAACTGTTTTTT. This chain links TRBV28 with TRBJ1-4; D may be TRBD1 (5 bases). V was shortened by 5 bases and J by 6 bases, with 16 bases between the two germline ends. Germline V gives CDR1 MDHEN, CDR2 SYDVKM. The CDR3 length is 15 residues.

The chain links TRBV5-4 to TRBJ1-4; 9 nucleotides match TRBD1. Per the germline V gene, CDR1 is SGHNT and CDR2 is YYREEE (reference sequence). The ends lost 5 bases at V and 4 bases at J; junction bases unmatched: 6. The CDR3 totals 15 residues. The CDR3: CASSDRGELNEKLFF. The CDR3 DNA is TGTGCCAGCAGTGACAGGGGGGAGCTTAATGAAAAACTGTTTTTT. The whole variable domain, filled in from reference TRBV5-4 and TRBJ1-4, reads ETGVTQSPTHLIKTRGQQVTLRCSSQSGHNTVSWYQQALGQGPQFIFQYYREEENGRGNFPPRFSGLQFPNYSSELNVNALELDDSALYLCASSDRGELNEKLFFGSGTQLSVL.

The chain recombines TRBV5-4 with TRBJ1-1; 7 nucleotides agree with TRBD1. The CDR3 totals 12 residues. J was trimmed by 10 bases and V by 4 bases; bases with no gene match: 7. Germline V gives CDR1 SGHNT, CDR2 YYREEE (reference sequence). The CDR3 bases are TGTGCCAGCAGCGGGAACAGGGGAGTAGCTTTCTTT. Protein product: CASSGNRGVAFF.

The chain links TRBV3-1 (or the pseudogene TRBV3-2) to TRBJ1-1; no clear D. In germline, CDR1 is LGHDT, CDR2 YNNKEL (reference sequence). CDR3 length: 16 amino acids. Trimming took 4 bases from V and 2 from J, leaving 17 bases between them. Written as DNA, the CDR3 is TGTGCCAGCAGCCGCGGACCGGGTTCCCTCAACACTGAAGCTTTCTTT. It yields the protein CASSRGPGSLNTEAFF.

This chain joins TRBV4-3 and TRBJ2-5; TRBD1 matches 11 bases. This CDR3 region has 15 residues. V was pared by 5 bases and J by 4 bases, with 6 bases of the junction left unmatched. Germline CDR1 and CDR2: LGHNA and YSLEER. CDR3 in DNA: TGCGCCAGCAGCTTTGGGACAGGGGGACGAGAGACCCAGTACTTC. It translates to CASSFGTGGRETQYF.

The chain employs TRBV19 and TRBJ2-5; 9 bases agree with TRBD1. Germline CDR1 is LNHDA and CDR2 is SQIVND (reference sequence). V was clipped by 5 bases and J by 4 bases; unmatched bases: 5. The CDR3 is made up of 14 amino acids. The CDR3 DNA reads TGTGCCAGTAGTTCACAGGGGGCGGCAGAGACCCAGTACTTC. Protein: CASSSQGAAETQYF.

This clone was picked up one time. The CDR3 coding sequence is TGTGCCAGCAGCTTTCAAGAGGGGGGCGGTGAAAAACTGTTTTTT. Translated: CASSFQEGGGEKLFF. V is TRBV9 and J is TRBJ1-4; D is possibly TRBD1 (6 bases). The CDR3 spans 15 residues. The ends were cut back, 4 bases at V and 7 bases at J, with 17 bases in the middle. Germline lookup yields CDR1 SGDLS and CDR2 YYNGEE.

The chain uses TRBV4-3 and TRBJ1-6, with 7 bases matching TRBD1. Trimming removed 2 bases from V and 10 bases from J; junction bases left unmatched: 11. Germline V lookup: CDR1 LGHNA, CDR2 YSLEER. The CDR3 runs to 16 residues. Here the CDR3 DNA reads TGCGCCAGCAGCCAAAAGTCTTCCCAGGGGGTGTCACCCCTCCACTTT. Translation gives CASSQKSSQGVSPLHF.

V is TRBV19 and J is TRBJ2-7; 7 positions match TRBD1. The ends lost 5 bases at V and 2 bases at J; junction bases unmatched: 3. The germline CDR1 and CDR2 sequences are LNHDA and SQIVND (reference sequence). The length of the CDR3 is 13 residues. CDR3 nucleotides: TGTGCCAGTAGTCAAGGGGGCGCCTACGAGCAGTACTTC. This gives the protein CASSQGGAYEQYF.

V and J are TRBV28 and TRBJ2-6; D not resolved. Germline assignment: CDR1 MDHEN and CDR2 SYDVKM. This CDR3 contains 15 residues. Trimming stripped 2 bases from V and 1 base from J, with 6 bases between. The CDR3: CASSLSDSGANVLTF. The CDR3 nucleotides are TGTGCCAGCAGTTTAAGTGATTCTGGGGCCAACGTCCTGACTTTC.

The chain links TRBV7-2 to TRBJ1-5; TRBD1 is a possible D gene (6 bases). The V gene's germline CDR1 is SGHTA and CDR2 FQGNSA. The length of the CDR3 is 17 residues. The V end was cut by 0 bases, the J end by 7 bases, with 19 bases between. CDR3 sequence reads: CASSLALVQGEEQPQHF. DNA for the CDR3: TGTGCCAGCAGCTTAGCCCTCGTACAGGGAGAAGAGCAGCCCCAGCATTTT.

This CDR3 is CASSYSRGVDNEQFF. CDR3 sequence (DNA): TGTGCCAGCAGTTACTCCCGAGGGGTCGACAATGAGCAGTTCTTC. The chain combines TRBV6-6 with TRBJ2-1, with D perhaps TRBD1 or TRBD2 (5 bases each). This CDR3 contains 15 residues. Germline V gene sequence: CDR1 MNHNY, CDR2 SVGAGI (reference sequence). Trimming removed 0 bases at V and 5 bases at J, with 11 bases between.

CDR3 sequence: CASRFLTSGGETRTGELFF. CDR3 coding DNA: TGTGCCAGCCGATTCTTGACTAGCGGGGGGGAGACGAGGACCGGGGAGCTGTTTTTT. The V gene is TRBV27, the J gene TRBJ2-2; 14 positions agree with TRBD2. The CDR3 length is 19 residues. Germline loops: CDR1 MNHEY, CDR2 SMNVEV (reference sequence). V lost 8 bases to trimming and J lost 5 bases; unmatched junction nucleotides: 16.

The chain uses TRBV7-9 and TRBJ2-7; weak D call: TRBD1 (6 bases). Trimming shortened V by 10 bases and J by 5 bases, and 15 bases separated the two germline ends. Germline loops: CDR1 SEHNR, CDR2 FQNEAQ (reference sequence). The CDR3 consists of 12 residues. The CDR3 coding sequence is TGTGCCACCCTTTACAGGGAAAACGAGCAGTACTTC. Protein: CATLYRENEQYF.

The chain joins TRBV5-6 to TRBJ1-2; D is unresolved. CDR1 and CDR2 from the germline V gene are SGHDT and YYEEEE. CDR3 length: 14 residues. V was clipped by 5 bases and J by 4 bases, with 15 bases between them. CDR3 loop: CASRLRRAPYGYTF. CDR3 bases: TGTGCCAGCAGACTCCGCCGAGCCCCCTATGGCTACACCTTC.

This chain uses TRBV4-3 with TRBJ1-6; D unclear. V lost 1 base and J 4 bases, leaving 17 bases between the germline ends. The germline CDR1 and CDR2 sequences are LGHNA and YSLEER. This CDR3 comprises 18 residues. The CDR3 region is CASSQVPPPQSYNSPLHF. The CDR3 nucleotides read TGCGCCAGCAGCCAAGTCCCGCCGCCACAGTCTTATAATTCACCCCTCCACTTT.

The rearrangement uses TRBV30 and TRBJ1-3, with D tentatively TRBD1 (6 bases). The V gene's germline CDR1 is GTSNPN and CDR2 SVGIG (reference sequence). Trimming cost V 4 bases and J 2 bases, with 12 bases left between them. The CDR3 loop spans 14 amino acids. CDR3: CAWTPGATGNTIYF. Written as DNA, the CDR3 is TGTGCCTGGACCCCAGGGGCCACTGGAAACACCATATATTTT.

The chain has TRBV7-3 and TRBJ2-2; 12 bases are a match to TRBD2. Germline V gives CDR1 SGHTA, CDR2 FQGTGA. After removal of 5 bases from V and 1 base from J, the junction contained 2 bases not matched to a gene. This CDR3 has 16 residues. CDR3 DNA: TGTGCCAGCAGCCCGGGACTAGCGGGGAACACCGGGGAGCTGTTTTTT. Translating it yields CASSPGLAGNTGELFF.